This T cell receptor beta chain stems from a study of shared clonotypes between healthy human individuals. Trimming cost V 1 base and J 3 bases; bases outside gene matches: 4. CDR3 length equals 15 residues. CDR1 and CDR2 (germline): SGHRS, YFSETQ. As to this clone: Other DNA sequences from this sample encode an identical CDR3 as well.

This table comes from immunoSEQ multiplex PCR, and its TCRdb copy is limited to in-frame clones, with some not included. Counted here are about 2 million clones, roughly 94% occurring once; the ten biggest clones make up more than 0.1%. The V and J genes are TRBV5-1 and TRBJ2-7, with 10 bases lining up with TRBD1. This TCR was recovered from a man younger than 35 in good health. Sequencing was done on a sample of naive CD4+ T cells sorted from blood. Subset noted: CD45RA+ positively selected. This chain's CDR3 is CASSLTGQGSYEQYF. The CDR3 bases are TGCGCCAGCAGCTTGACGGGACAGGGGAGCTACGAGCAGTACTTC.